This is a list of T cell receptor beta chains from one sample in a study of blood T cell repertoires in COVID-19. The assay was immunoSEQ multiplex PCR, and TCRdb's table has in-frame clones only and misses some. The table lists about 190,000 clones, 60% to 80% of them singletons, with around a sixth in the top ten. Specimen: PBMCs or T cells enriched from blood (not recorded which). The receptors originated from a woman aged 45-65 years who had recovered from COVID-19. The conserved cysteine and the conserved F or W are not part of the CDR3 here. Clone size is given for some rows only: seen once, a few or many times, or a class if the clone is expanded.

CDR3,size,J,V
ASSPRLEGEQY,once,TRBJ2-7,TRBV4-1
ASSEGQGEYNEQF,-,TRBJ2-1,TRBV9
ASSEVGTQAGKGPQH,-,TRBJ1-5,TRBV2
ATSDPGESNQPQH,few,TRBJ1-5,TRBV24-1
ASGDGDTQY,many,TRBJ2-3,TRBV7-3
ACHRGGRSYNEQF,-,TRBJ2-1,TRBV30
ATSDAGGGETQY,-,TRBJ2-5,TRBV24-1
AWSVGQGTQPQH,-,TRBJ1-5,TRBV30
ASSFLTNNEQF,-,TRBJ2-1,TRBV28
ASSYRGLAGNTQY,-,TRBJ2-3,TRBV27
ASHEAARGGTQY,-,TRBJ2-3,TRBV18
ASSVGRVESPLH,-,TRBJ1-6,TRBV9
ASSQGSGAAYEQY,-,TRBJ2-7,TRBV4-1
ASRPKEREREQF,-,TRBJ2-1,TRBV6-5
ASSPSIHTDTQY,-,TRBJ2-3,TRBV18
ASSPTPGQGAKQETQY,-,TRBJ2-5,TRBV7-3
ASSEAMGQDYSPLH,-,TRBJ1-6,TRBV6-1
ASSLSGRGTDTQY,-,TRBJ2-3,TRBV5-1
ASSGSTGGVDEQY,-,TRBJ2-7,TRBV27
AWSVGVAENSPLH,-,TRBJ1-6,TRBV30
ASSFRSANEKLF,few,TRBJ1-4,TRBV11-2
ASSLGDGSNEQF,few,TRBJ2-1,TRBV11-3
AISESFASQGRYGYT,-,TRBJ1-2,TRBV10-3
ATSRSGRTEQF,-,TRBJ2-1,TRBV4-1
ASSGGVGAGGLSYEQY,few,TRBJ2-7,TRBV9
ASSSDRVVSHEQY,-,TRBJ2-7,TRBV27
ASREYPERGKLF,-,TRBJ1-4,TRBV27
ASSLGAAGVGRHEKLF,few,TRBJ1-4,TRBV7-9
ASSLQGQPQH,once,TRBJ1-5,TRBV7-9
ASSQNVGLAVNTGELF,-,TRBJ2-2,TRBV25-1
ASSVEAGSSYNEQF,few,TRBJ2-1,TRBV9
ASSPPGTGESYGYT,-,TRBJ1-2,TRBV18
ASSPQTGDQPQH,-,TRBJ1-5,TRBV7-9
ASSALAGGSNEQF,-,TRBJ2-1,TRBV7-7
ASNRLQMTESALSGANVLT,-,TRBJ2-6,TRBV5-1
ATSDGRDSGNSDTQY,-,TRBJ2-3,TRBV24-1
ASSPDRNTGELF,few,TRBJ2-2,TRBV7-2
ASSQGQAFSGNTIY,-,TRBJ1-3,TRBV4-1
ASSATVSGELF,-,TRBJ2-2,TRBV7-9
ASTEGLINNEQF,-,TRBJ2-1,TRBV9
ASNLRDREQY,-,TRBJ2-7,TRBV5-5
ASSKVGGASGELF,-,TRBJ2-2,TRBV28
ASSFRGWQDTQY,-,TRBJ2-3,TRBV6-5